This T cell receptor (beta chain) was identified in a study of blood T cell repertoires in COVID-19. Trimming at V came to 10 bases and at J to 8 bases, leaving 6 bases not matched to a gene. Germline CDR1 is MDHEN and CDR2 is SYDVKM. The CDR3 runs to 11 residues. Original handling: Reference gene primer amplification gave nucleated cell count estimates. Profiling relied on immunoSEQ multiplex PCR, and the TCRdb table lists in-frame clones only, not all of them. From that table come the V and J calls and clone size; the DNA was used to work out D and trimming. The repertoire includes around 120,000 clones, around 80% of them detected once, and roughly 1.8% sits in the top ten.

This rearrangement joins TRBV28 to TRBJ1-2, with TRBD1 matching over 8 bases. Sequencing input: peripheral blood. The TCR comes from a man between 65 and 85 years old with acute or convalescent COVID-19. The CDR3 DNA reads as TGTGCCACCACAGGGGGTAGCGGCTACACCTTC. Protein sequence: CATTGGSGYTF.